The clone carrying this T cell receptor (beta chain) was counted at least ten times. Its antigen is currently unknown. The data originate from a study of early T cells in non-severe SARS-CoV-2 infection. Individual cDNA molecules carried attached unique molecular identifiers. MiXCR was run by TCRdb on the 5' RACE reads, yielding one entry per CDR3 protein. Of roughly 17,000 distinct CDR3 sequences listed, about 5.5% were seen once; the top ten hold about 6.3%. The germline gives CDR1 LGHNA, CDR2 YSLEER. Trimming took off 0 bases at V and 5 bases at J, with 11 bases between the two ends. The CDR3 spans 15 residues. Findings of the study overall: VDJdb matching, biased toward anti-spike CD8 responses, missed private and CD4 specificities.

The rearrangement joins TRBV4-3 to TRBJ2-4; possibly TRBD1 for D (5 bases). The sample taken for sequencing was whole blood. The clonotype comes from an adult who was a healthcare worker with PCR-confirmed SARS-CoV-2 infection or an uninfected control (not recorded which). The CDR3 here is CASSQDPQAENIQYF. The CDR3 bases are TGCGCCAGCAGCCAAGATCCACAGGCAGAAAACATTCAGTACTTC.